This T cell receptor beta chain was observed in a study of blood T cells in healthy people across ages. Findings of the study overall: The authors considered diversity estimates from one million T cells to be underestimates. A greater number of naive CD4+ cells and higher diversity distinguished long-lived donors from aged donors.

A minimum of 5.5 micrograms of total RNA was extracted per sample. This CDR3 spans 15 amino acids. From germline, CDR1 is MNHEY and CDR2 SMNVEV (reference sequence). This clonotype was found a few times. What it binds is unknown. A second PCR, run for roughly 7 to 11 cycles, used a sample-barcoded 5' primer plus a J-beta primer mix. MiXCR, applied by TCRdb to the 5' RACE reads, yields one record per CDR3 protein. The profile shows some 290,000 distinct CDR3 sequences, roughly 26% of them singletons. What was sequenced was blood. The gene calls are TRBV27 and TRBJ2-5; TRBD2 agrees at 11 bases. The DNA end is a closer match to TRBJ2-1, so the J assignment may be wrong. This TCR was sampled from a woman in her 70s in good health. CDR3 in amino acids: CASSFPLAGVDEQFF. The DNA for the CDR3 is TGTGCCAGCAGTTTCCCACTAGCGGGAGTAGATGAGCAGTTCTTC.